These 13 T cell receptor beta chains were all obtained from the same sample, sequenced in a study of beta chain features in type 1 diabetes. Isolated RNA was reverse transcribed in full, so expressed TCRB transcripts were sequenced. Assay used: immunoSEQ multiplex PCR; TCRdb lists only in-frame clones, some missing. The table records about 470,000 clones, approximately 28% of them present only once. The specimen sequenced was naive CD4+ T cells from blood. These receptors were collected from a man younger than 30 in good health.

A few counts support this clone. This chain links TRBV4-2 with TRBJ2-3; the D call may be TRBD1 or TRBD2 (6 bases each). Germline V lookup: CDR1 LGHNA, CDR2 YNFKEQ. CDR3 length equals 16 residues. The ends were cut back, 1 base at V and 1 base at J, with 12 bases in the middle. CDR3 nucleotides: TGTGCCAGCAGCCAAGGGGGGGCCGAAGGCACAGATACGCAGTATTTT. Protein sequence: CASSQGGAEGTDTQYF.

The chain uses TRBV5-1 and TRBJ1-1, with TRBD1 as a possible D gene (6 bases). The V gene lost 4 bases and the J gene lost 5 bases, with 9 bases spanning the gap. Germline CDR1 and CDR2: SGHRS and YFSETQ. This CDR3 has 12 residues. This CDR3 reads CASSQQGTEAFF. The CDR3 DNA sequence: TGCGCCAGCAGCCAGCAGGGGACTGAAGCTTTCTTT. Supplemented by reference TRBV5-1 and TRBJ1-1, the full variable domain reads KAGVTQTPRYLIKTRGQQVTLSCSPISGHRSVSWYQQTPGQGLQFLFEYFSETQRNKGNFPGRFSGRQFSNSRSEMNVSTLELGDSALYLCASSQQGTEAFFGQGTRLTVV.

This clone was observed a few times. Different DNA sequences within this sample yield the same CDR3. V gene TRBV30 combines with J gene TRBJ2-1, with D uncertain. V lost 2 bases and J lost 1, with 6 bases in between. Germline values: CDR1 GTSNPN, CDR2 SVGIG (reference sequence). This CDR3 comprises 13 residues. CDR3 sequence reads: CAWSRDSYNEQFF. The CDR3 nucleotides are TGTGCCTGGAGTCGAGATTCCTACAATGAGCAGTTCTTC.

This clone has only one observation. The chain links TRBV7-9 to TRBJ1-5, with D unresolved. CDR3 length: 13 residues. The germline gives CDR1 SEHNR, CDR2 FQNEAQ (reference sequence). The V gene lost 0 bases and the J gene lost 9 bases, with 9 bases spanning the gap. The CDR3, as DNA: TGTGCCAGCAGCTTAGCAAGTAGCCTGCCCCAGCATTTT. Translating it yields CASSLASSLPQHF.

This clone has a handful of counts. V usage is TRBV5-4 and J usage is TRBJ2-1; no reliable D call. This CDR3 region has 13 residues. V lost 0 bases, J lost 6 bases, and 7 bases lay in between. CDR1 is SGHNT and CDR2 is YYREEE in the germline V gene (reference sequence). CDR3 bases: TGTGCCAGCAGCTTGGTCGCGATCAATGAGCAGTTCTTC. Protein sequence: CASSLVAINEQFF.

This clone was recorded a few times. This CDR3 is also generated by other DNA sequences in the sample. CDR3 region: CASSPSTDTQYF. The CDR3, as DNA: TGTGCCAGCAGCCCTAGCACAGATACGCAGTATTTT. The chain combines TRBV5-6 with TRBJ2-3; D not certain. Per germline, CDR1 SGHDT and CDR2 YYEEEE. The V and J ends lost 4 bases and 0 bases respectively, with 3 bases between them. The CDR3 totals 12 residues. The entire variable domain, with the rest obtained from reference TRBV5-6 and TRBJ2-3, is as follows: DAGVTQSPTHLIKTRGQQVTLRCSPKSGHDTVSWYQQALGQGPQFIFQYYEEEERQRGNFPDRFSGHQFPNYSSELNVNALLLGDSALYLCASSPSTDTQYFGPGTRLTVL.

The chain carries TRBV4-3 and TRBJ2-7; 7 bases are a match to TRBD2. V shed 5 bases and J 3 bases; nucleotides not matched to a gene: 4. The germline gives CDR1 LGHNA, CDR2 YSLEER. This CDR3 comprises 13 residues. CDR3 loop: CASSVGGSYEQYF. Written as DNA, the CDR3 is TGCGCCAGCAGCGTTGGCGGGAGCTACGAGCAGTACTTC.

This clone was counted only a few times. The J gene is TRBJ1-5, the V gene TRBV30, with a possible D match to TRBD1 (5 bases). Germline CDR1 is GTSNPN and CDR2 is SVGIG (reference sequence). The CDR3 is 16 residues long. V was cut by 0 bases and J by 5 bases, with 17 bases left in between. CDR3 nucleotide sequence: TGTGCCTGGAGTGTACGGGGGGTCCTGGGTCATCAGCCCCAGCATTTT. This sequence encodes CAWSVRGVLGHQPQHF.

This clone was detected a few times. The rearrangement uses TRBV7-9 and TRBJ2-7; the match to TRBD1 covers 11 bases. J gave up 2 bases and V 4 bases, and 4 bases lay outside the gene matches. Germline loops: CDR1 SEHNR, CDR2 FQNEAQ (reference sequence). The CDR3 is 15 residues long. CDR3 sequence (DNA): TGTGCCAGCAGCTCGCCGGGACAGGGGGCCTACGAGCAGTACTTC. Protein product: CASSSPGQGAYEQYF.

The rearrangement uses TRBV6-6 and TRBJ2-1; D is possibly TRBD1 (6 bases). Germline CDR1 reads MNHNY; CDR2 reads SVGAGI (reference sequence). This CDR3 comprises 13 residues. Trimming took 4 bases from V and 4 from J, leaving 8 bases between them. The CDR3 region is CASSSDSYNEQFF. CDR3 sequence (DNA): TGTGCCAGCAGTTCGGACAGTTACAATGAGCAGTTCTTC.

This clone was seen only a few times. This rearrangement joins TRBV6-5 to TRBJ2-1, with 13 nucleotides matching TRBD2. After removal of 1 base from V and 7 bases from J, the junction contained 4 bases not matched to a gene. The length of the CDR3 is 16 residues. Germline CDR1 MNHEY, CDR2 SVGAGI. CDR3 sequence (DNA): TGTGCCAGCAGTTACTTAGGACTAGCGGGAGAGAATGAGCAGTTCTTC. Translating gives CASSYLGLAGENEQFF.

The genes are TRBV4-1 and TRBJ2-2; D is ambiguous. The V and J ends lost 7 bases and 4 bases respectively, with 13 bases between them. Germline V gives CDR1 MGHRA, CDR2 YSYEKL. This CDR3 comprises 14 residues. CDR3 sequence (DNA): TGCGCCAGCAACCGCCCCGGCGGCACCGGGGAGCTGTTTTTT. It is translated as CASNRPGGTGELFF.

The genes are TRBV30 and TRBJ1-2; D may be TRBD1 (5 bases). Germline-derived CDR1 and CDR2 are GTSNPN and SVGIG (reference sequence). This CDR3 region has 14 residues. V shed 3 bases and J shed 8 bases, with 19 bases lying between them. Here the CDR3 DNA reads TGTGCCTGGAGCACCCCCCGGGCCGAGGGGGGCTACACCTTC. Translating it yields CAWSTPRAEGGYTF.